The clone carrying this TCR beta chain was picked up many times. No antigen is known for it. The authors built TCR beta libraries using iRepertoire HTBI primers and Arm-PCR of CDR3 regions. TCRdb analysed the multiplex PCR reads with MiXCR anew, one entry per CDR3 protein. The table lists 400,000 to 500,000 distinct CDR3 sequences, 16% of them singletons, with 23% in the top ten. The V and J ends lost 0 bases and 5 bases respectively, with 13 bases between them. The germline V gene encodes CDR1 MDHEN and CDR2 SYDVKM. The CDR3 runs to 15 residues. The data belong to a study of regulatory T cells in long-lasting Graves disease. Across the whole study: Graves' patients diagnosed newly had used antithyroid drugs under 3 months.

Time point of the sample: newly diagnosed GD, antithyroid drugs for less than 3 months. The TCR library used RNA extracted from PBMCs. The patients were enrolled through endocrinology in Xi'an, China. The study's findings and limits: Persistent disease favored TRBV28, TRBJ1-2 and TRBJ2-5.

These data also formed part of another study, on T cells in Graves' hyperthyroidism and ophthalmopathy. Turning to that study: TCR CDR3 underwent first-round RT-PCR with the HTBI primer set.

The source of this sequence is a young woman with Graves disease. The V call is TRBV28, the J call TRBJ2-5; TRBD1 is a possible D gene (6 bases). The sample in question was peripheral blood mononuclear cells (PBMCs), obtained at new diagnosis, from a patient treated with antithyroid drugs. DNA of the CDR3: TGTGCCAGCAGTTTATGGGGGGTGGGGGCGGAGACCCAGTACTTC. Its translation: CASSLWGVGAETQYF.